Following are 24 T cell receptor beta chains from one sample sequenced in a study of blood T cells in healthy people across ages (dated by TCRdb to the mid-2010s). Receptors were amplified or captured by 5' RACE. The sequencer listed for this sample is Illumina HiSeq 2500. The second PCR ran for roughly 7 to 12 cycles and used a J-beta primer mix along with a sample-barcoded 5' primer. Clones were called with MiXCR by TCRdb after fastp trimmed the public reads at Q25, and only in-frame beta chains were retained. Identical CDR3 protein sequences are pooled into one entry, listed with their most common genes and DNA. The sample profile shows some 900,000 distinct CDR3 sequences; roughly 48% of them were found once. The ten most abundant clones make up 10% to 15% of the sample. The sequenced material came from blood. All receptors derive from a man in his thirties or forties in good health.

The V and J genes are TRBV15 and TRBJ2-2; D is unclear. The CDR3 contains 15 residues. Trimming took 1 base from V and 4 from J, leaving 10 bases between them. Looked up from germline, CDR1 is LNHNV and CDR2 is YYDKDF (reference sequence). The CDR3: CATSRGDSATGELFF. The CDR3 coding sequence is TGTGCCACCAGCAGAGGCGATTCGGCCACCGGGGAGCTGTTTTTT.

The V gene is TRBV20-1, the J gene TRBJ1-2, with a tentative D call TRBD1 (6 bases). Trimming stripped 3 bases from V and 8 bases from J, with 22 bases between. The CDR3 loop spans 15 amino acids. Germline V gene sequence: CDR1 DFQATT, CDR2 SNEGSKA (reference sequence). The CDR3 reads CSASHLGGPFTGYTF. For the CDR3, the DNA is TGCAGTGCTAGCCACCTGGGGGGCCCCTTCACGGGCTACACCTTC.

The chain couples TRBV21-1 to TRBJ2-1; whether TRBD1, the table's D call, matches the DNA was not checked. The J call may be wrong; the DNA end is better matched by TRBJ2-7. TRBV21-1 is a pseudogene segment. The CDR3 contains 16 residues. The DNA for the CDR3 is TGTGCCAGCAGCAAATGGCTCCGGGGCCGGTACAATGAGCAGTACTTC. This codes for CASSKWLRGRYNEQYF.

The gene calls are TRBV11-3 and TRBJ2-3; possible D gene TRBD2, 5 bases. This CDR3 has 13 residues. Germline V gives CDR1 SGHNT, CDR2 YENEEA. V was cut by 7 bases and J by 3 bases, with 11 bases left in between. The CDR3 protein is CASIGEATDTQYF. As DNA, the CDR3 is TGTGCCAGCATCGGGGAAGCAACAGATACGCAGTATTTT.

The chain links TRBV12-3 or TRBV12-4 to TRBJ2-1; 9 bases fit TRBD1. V dropped 5 bases and J dropped 6; count of bases not matched to a gene: 8. There are 15 residues in the CDR3. The CDR3 is CASSMLRDRVNEQFF. For the CDR3, the DNA is TGTGCCAGCAGTATGCTCCGGGACAGGGTCAATGAGCAGTTCTTC.

This clonotype has only a few counts. The chain is built from TRBV29-1 and TRBJ1-2, with 9 bases fitting TRBD1. The germline gives CDR1 SQVTM, CDR2 ANQGSEA. This CDR3 has 12 residues. J lost 5 bases, V lost 5 bases, and 3 bases had no gene match. This chain's CDR3 is CSVLGQGYGYTF. As DNA, the CDR3 is TGCAGCGTTTTGGGACAGGGATATGGCTACACCTTC.

The V gene is TRBV20-1, the J gene TRBJ1-2; D might be TRBD1 (5 bases). Germline CDR1 and CDR2: DFQATT and SNEGSKA (reference sequence). The V and J ends lost 0 bases and 4 bases respectively, with 15 bases between them. This CDR3 is 15 amino acids long. The CDR3 DNA sequence: TGCAGTGCTAGAGATCCCCGGGGCGACCTCTATGGCTACACCTTC. This gives the protein CSARDPRGDLYGYTF.

A few counts support this clonotype. The chain recombines TRBV7-9 with TRBJ2-7, with D hard to call. The germline gives CDR1 SEHNR, CDR2 FQNEAQ (reference sequence). The V gene lost 5 bases and the J gene lost 0 bases, with 8 bases spanning the gap. There are 13 residues in the CDR3. DNA for the CDR3: TGTGCCAGCAGCCCGACCTACTCCTACGAGCAGTACTTC. This gives the protein CASSPTYSYEQYF.

The chain joins TRBV20-1 to TRBJ2-5; D is perhaps TRBD2 (5 bases). Per germline, CDR1 DFQATT and CDR2 SNEGSKA (reference sequence). This CDR3 spans 11 amino acids. CDR3 sequence reads: CGVTKQETQYF. Here the CDR3 DNA reads TGCGGAGTGACTAAACAAGAGACCCAGTACTTC.

The rearrangement links TRBV5-1 to TRBJ2-3, with 13 positions matching TRBD2. V was clipped by 4 bases and J by 2 bases; unmatched bases: 4. The germline gives CDR1 SGHRS, CDR2 YFSETQ. CDR3 length: 16 residues. The CDR3 DNA sequence: TGCGCCAGCAGCACGGGACTAGCGGGGCTCACAGATACGCAGTATTTT. It translates to CASSTGLAGLTDTQYF.

This clonotype has more than one count but fewer than ten. This sequence joins TRBV20-1 and TRBJ2-7; 8 nucleotides line up with TRBD1. Germline assignment: CDR1 DFQATT and CDR2 SNEGSKA (reference sequence). This CDR3 spans 13 amino acids. J was trimmed by 4 bases and V by 6 bases; bases with no gene match: 8. The CDR3: CSAIGTGGYEQYF. CDR3 DNA: TGCAGTGCCATTGGGACAGGAGGATACGAGCAGTACTTC.

This clonotype was counted a few times. V gene TRBV30 combines with J gene TRBJ1-2; TRBD1 matches 7 bases. Germline V CDR1 and CDR2: GTSNPN, SVGIG (reference sequence). The CDR3 runs to 14 residues. Trimming took 3 bases from V and 0 from J; bases not matched to a gene: 4. CDR3: CAWSGDSSNYGYTF. DNA of the CDR3: TGTGCCTGGAGCGGGGACAGCTCTAACTATGGCTACACCTTC.

The CDR3 bases are TGTGCCAGCAGCTTAGAAGTAGGAGGGGATCGGGAGCTGTTTTTT. It encodes CASSLEVGGDRELFF. This chain uses TRBV11-2 with TRBJ2-2; the D gene is possibly TRBD2 (6 bases). The V gene lost 0 bases and the J gene lost 9 bases, with 14 bases spanning the gap. CDR1 and CDR2 (germline): SGHAT, FQNNGV. The CDR3 is 15 residues long.

This clonotype was recorded a few times. The chain couples TRBV7-9 to TRBJ2-1, with D hard to call. The germline V gene encodes CDR1 SEHNR and CDR2 FQNEAQ (reference sequence). V was pared by 5 bases and J by 4 bases, with 9 bases between. The CDR3 consists of 13 residues. For the CDR3, the DNA is TGTGCCAGCAGCCATAGGGAATACAATGAGCAGTTCTTC. This codes for CASSHREYNEQFF.

The chain joins TRBV27 to TRBJ2-7; D remains ambiguous. Germline V gene sequence: CDR1 MNHEY, CDR2 SMNVEV (reference sequence). V lost 0 bases and J 1 base, leaving 7 bases between the germline ends. The CDR3 length is 14 residues. CDR3 in DNA: TGTGCCAGCAGTTTATCACACGGGTCCTACGAGCAGTACTTC. Encoded protein: CASSLSHGSYEQYF.

This CDR3 reads CASSRGQGDTEAFF. The CDR3 DNA reads as TGTGCCAGCAGCCGGGGACAGGGGGACACTGAAGCTTTCTTT. The chain is built from TRBV5-6 and TRBJ1-1; 11 bases fit TRBD1. After removal of 4 bases from V and 3 bases from J, the junction contained 2 bases not matched to a gene. The CDR3 is 14 amino acids. Germline CDR1 is SGHDT and CDR2 is YYEEEE.

The chain joins TRBV18 to TRBJ2-5; D is ambiguous. The end of the DNA aligns better with TRBJ2-7, so the J call may be wrong. The CDR3 has 13 residues. Germline CDR1 is KGHSH and CDR2 is LQKENI. The CDR3 region is CASSPGPVAEQYF. CDR3 nucleotide sequence: TGTGCCAGCTCACCAGGACCGGTTGCCGAGCAGTACTTC.

The chain uses TRBV10-3 and TRBJ2-3; 10 nucleotides agree with TRBD1. V lost 4 bases to trimming and J lost 0 bases; unmatched junction nucleotides: 4. CDR3 size: 16 residues. Germline V CDR1 and CDR2: ENHRY, SYGVKD. The CDR3 loop reads CAISGADRGSTDTQYF. The DNA of the CDR3 is TGTGCCATCAGTGGGGCGGACAGGGGGAGCACAGATACGCAGTATTTT.

The chain combines TRBV5-1 with TRBJ1-2; D ambiguous. CDR3 size: 12 residues. Trimming took off 0 bases at V and 6 bases at J, with 6 bases between the two ends. Germline CDR1 SGHRS, CDR2 YFSETQ. CDR3 DNA: TGCGCCAGCAGCTTGGAGGCAAATGGCTACACCTTC. Protein: CASSLEANGYTF.

The chain is built from TRBV7-9 and TRBJ2-5; D may correspond to TRBD1 or TRBD2 (5 bases each). This CDR3 is built from 16 residues. The germline CDR1 and CDR2 sequences are SEHNR and FQNEAQ (reference sequence). V was clipped by 1 base and J by 11 bases, with 23 bases between them. This CDR3 is CASSLGRRRDGDQQYF. CDR3 in DNA: TGTGCCAGCAGCTTAGGGCGGCGGCGCGACGGGGACCAGCAGTACTTC.

This clonotype was seen more than once but under ten times. The chain links TRBV4-2 to TRBJ2-4, with D possibly being TRBD2 (6 bases). This CDR3 is 11 amino acids long. Trimming took 4 bases from V and 15 from J, leaving 13 bases between them. CDR1 LGHNA and CDR2 YNFKEQ come from the germline V gene. The CDR3 reads CASSPGTLLYF. The DNA of the CDR3 is TGTGCCAGCAGCCCCGGGACTCTACTGTACTTC.

The V call is TRBV28, the J call TRBJ2-5; 7 bases are a match to TRBD1. Germline CDR1 MDHEN, CDR2 SYDVKM. After removal of 6 bases from V and 11 bases from J, the junction contained 15 bases not matched to a gene. This CDR3 spans 14 amino acids. The CDR3: CASRPGQIFGEQYF. The CDR3 bases are TGTGCCAGCAGGCCGGGACAGATCTTCGGGGAGCAGTACTTC.

The chain couples TRBV2 to TRBJ2-5, with TRBD1 as a possible D gene (5 bases). Trimming removed 7 bases at V and 7 bases at J, with 16 bases between. In germline, CDR1 is SNHLY, CDR2 FYNNEI. The CDR3 spans 13 residues. The CDR3 region is CASTPRPTGTQYF. The CDR3 DNA reads TGTGCCAGCACCCCTCGACCAACAGGGACCCAGTACTTC.

The chain couples TRBV24-1 to TRBJ1-5; D ambiguous. The CDR3 runs to 13 residues. V was pared by 5 bases and J by 7 bases, with 11 bases between. Germline CDR1 KGHDR, CDR2 SFDVKD. CDR3 sequence: CATSGMAGQPQHF. The CDR3 DNA sequence: TGTGCCACCAGTGGGATGGCTGGACAGCCCCAGCATTTT.